These 3 T cell receptor beta chains were sequenced from one sample in a study of cytomegalovirus exposure and HLA in healthy donors. Vbeta (60) and Jbeta (13) primers were used in the PCR. Libraries were prepared by immunoSEQ multiplex PCR; TCRdb keeps only in-frame clonotypes and omits some of them. Of around 200,000 clones in the sample, approximately 59% were seen once. The sample comprised PBMCs. These receptors all stem from a man aged 35 to 55 in good health and CMV-seronegative.

This sequence joins TRBV19 and TRBJ1-1; 10 bases are a match to TRBD1. With V trimmed by 4 bases and J by 0 bases, 8 bases remained unmatched. The germline V gene has CDR1 LNHDA and CDR2 SQIVND (reference sequence). The CDR3 runs to 17 residues. CDR3 protein: CASSTYDRGQVNTEAFF. CDR3 nucleotide sequence: TGTGCCAGTAGTACCTACGACAGGGGGCAAGTGAACACTGAAGCTTTCTTT.

The rearrangement joins TRBV25-1 to TRBJ1-4; the match to TRBD1 covers 9 bases. This CDR3 has 15 residues. Per the germline V gene, CDR1 is MGHDK and CDR2 is SYGVNS. V lost 10 bases, J lost 8 bases, and 14 bases stayed unmatched. CDR3 sequence (DNA): TGTGCCACCCGAAGCCGGGACAGGGCATACGAAAAACTGTTTTTT. Protein product: CATRSRDRAYEKLFF.

The chain carries TRBV7-2 and TRBJ2-5; possible D gene TRBD1, 5 bases. The J call may be in error: the DNA end matches TRBJ2-7 better. CDR1 is SGHTA, CDR2 FQGNSA, per germline. CDR3 length: 14 amino acids. The CDR3 nucleotides read TGTGCCAGCAGCTTAGGTGGGGCCCCCTACGAGCAGTACTTC. Translating gives CASSLGGAPYEQYF.